Listed here are 11 T cell receptor beta chains from one sample, sequenced in a study of graft-versus-host responses after intestinal transplantation. These receptors lack a known antigen. TCRdb keeps only in-frame clones here, not all; method: immunoSEQ multiplex PCR. The sample lists under 90,000 clones; around 93% were seen once. The sample in question was unstimulated CD4+ T cells sorted from spleen or lymph node cells, obtained before transplant. The receptors come from a human donor who was the organ donor for an intestinal transplant.

The chain combines TRBV15 with TRBJ1-3; no firm D call. The V and J ends lost 8 bases and 0 bases respectively, with 8 bases between them. The CDR3 runs 13 residues. Germline CDR1 and CDR2: LNHNV and YYDKDF (reference sequence). CDR3 in amino acids: CATRPVSGNTIYF. In DNA form, the CDR3 reads TGTGCCACCCGTCCGGTCTCTGGAAACACCATATATTTT. The complete variable domain, with remaining parts taken from reference TRBV15 and TRBJ1-3, reads DAMVIQNPRYQVTQFGKPVTLSCSQTLNHNVMYWYQQKSSQAPKLLFHYYDKDFNNEADTPDNFQSRRPNTSFCFLDIRSPGLGDTAMYLCATRPVSGNTIYFGEGSWLTVV.

The rearrangement joins TRBV27 to TRBJ1-5; a possible D gene is TRBD1 (5 bases). V gave up 3 bases and J gave up 3 bases, with 6 bases separating them. The germline CDR1 and CDR2 sequences are MNHEY and SMNVEV (reference sequence). The CDR3 sequence is 13 residues long. The CDR3 region is CASSLGHNQPQHF. In DNA, the CDR3 is TGTGCCAGCAGTTTGGGGCACAATCAGCCCCAGCATTTT.

This rearrangement joins TRBV29-1 to TRBJ2-3; a weak D match, TRBD2 (5 bases). Trimming stripped 3 bases from V and 0 bases from J, with 10 bases between. Germline V gene data show CDR1 as SQVTM and CDR2 as ANQGSEA. The CDR3 has 14 residues. The CDR3 is CSVEVIASTDTQYF. CDR3 in DNA: TGCAGCGTTGAGGTGATAGCGAGCACAGATACGCAGTATTTT.

This clone was picked up one time. This chain joins TRBV12-5 and TRBJ1-6; TRBD1 matches 8 bases. The germline gives CDR1 LGHNT, CDR2 FRNRAP. Germline trimming cut 1 base from V and 7 bases from J; bases unmatched to any gene: 0. The CDR3 contains 14 residues. The CDR3 here is CASGLGQGNSPLHF. The CDR3 DNA is TGTGCTAGTGGTTTGGGACAGGGGAATTCACCCCTCCACTTT.

This chain uses TRBV19 with TRBJ2-7; maybe TRBD1 (5 bases). The CDR3 extends over 14 amino acids. Trimming took off 3 bases at V and 0 bases at J, with 9 bases between the two ends. Germline lookup yields CDR1 LNHDA and CDR2 SQIVND (reference sequence). CDR3 nucleotide sequence: TGTGCCAGTAGTATCATGGGGCCCTCCTACGAGCAGTACTTC. Encoded protein: CASSIMGPSYEQYF.

This chain uses TRBV5-4 with TRBJ1-6; maybe TRBD1 (6 bases). From germline, CDR1 is SGHNT and CDR2 YYREEE (reference sequence). The V and J ends lost 4 bases and 4 bases respectively, with 12 bases between them. This CDR3 is 15 amino acids long. CDR3: CASSQGGYYNSPLHF. Written as DNA, the CDR3 is TGTGCCAGCAGCCAAGGGGGATATTATAATTCACCCCTCCACTTT.

The rearrangement uses TRBV5-1 and TRBJ2-2; TRBD2 is a possible D gene (6 bases). CDR3 length: 14 amino acids. Trimming shortened V by 2 bases and J by 4 bases, and 9 bases separated the two germline ends. In germline, CDR1 is SGHRS, CDR2 YFSETQ. DNA for the CDR3: TGCGCCAGCAGCTTCACGGAGGGCACCGGGGAGCTGTTTTTT. Residues: CASSFTEGTGELFF.

This chain links TRBV7-2 with TRBJ2-3, with a tentative D call TRBD2 (6 bases). The CDR3 loop spans 12 amino acids. Germline V gene lookup returns CDR1 SGHTA and CDR2 FQGNSA. V was shortened by 5 bases and J by 6 bases, with 9 bases between the two germline ends. CDR3 sequence: CASSRDFDTQYF. In DNA form, the CDR3 reads TGTGCCAGCAGCAGGGACTTCGATACGCAGTATTTT.

The chain links TRBV2 to TRBJ1-1; 10 nucleotides align to TRBD1. This CDR3 has 14 residues. The germline V gene has CDR1 SNHLY and CDR2 FYNNEI. With 7 bases clipped from V and 2 bases from J, the junction kept 4 bases outside the gene matches. The CDR3 region has the DNA TGTGCCAGCAACCGGGACAGGGGAAACACTGAAGCTTTCTTT. Its protein product is CASNRDRGNTEAFF.

This clone appeared a few times. The V and J genes are TRBV5-4 and TRBJ2-7, with 10 bases identical to TRBD1. The CDR3 spans 15 residues. The trim removed 6 bases at V and 3 bases at J, leaving 9 bases unmatched. CDR1 and CDR2 (germline): SGHNT, YYREEE (reference sequence). Here the CDR3 reads CASTSRDRGIYEQYF. The CDR3 DNA sequence: TGTGCCAGCACGTCGCGGGACAGGGGAATCTACGAGCAGTACTTC.

V usage is TRBV18 and J usage is TRBJ2-7, with D perhaps matching TRBD2 (5 bases). This CDR3 has 12 amino acids. Germline V gene lookup returns CDR1 KGHSH and CDR2 LQKENI. With 2 bases removed from V and 3 bases from J, the gap between germline ends came to 5 bases. CDR3 in amino acids: CASSPEGYEQYF. The CDR3 region has the DNA TGTGCCAGCTCACCAGAGGGCTACGAGCAGTACTTC.